The entry that follows covers one T cell receptor beta chain sequence. What it binds is unknown. The sample originates from a study of cytomegalovirus exposure and HLA in healthy donors. The study, taken as a whole, reports: Further analysis was carried out later, and it showed several of the most significant clusters appearing linked to common viral pathogens.

60 Vbeta and 13 Jbeta primers were used in PCR. Here immunoSEQ multiplex PCR was the method, and the copy in TCRdb shows in-frame clones only, minus some. The sample has over 65,000 clones, roughly 80% seen once. Trimming removed 6 bases from V and 5 bases from J, with 9 bases in between. Germline loops: CDR1 SGHRS, CDR2 YFSETQ. The CDR3 is 12 residues long. The clonotype comes from a woman younger than 45 in good health and CMV-seropositive. The V gene is TRBV5-1, the J gene TRBJ2-1, with D maybe TRBD2 (5 bases). The sequenced material came from PBMCs. The CDR3: CASTWRNNEQFF. The CDR3 bases are TGCGCCAGCACGTGGAGGAACAATGAGCAGTTCTTC.